This section outlines one TCR beta chain sequence together with its context. The data were obtained in a study of blood T cell repertoires in COVID-19. Trimming removed 4 bases at V and 2 bases at J, with 15 bases between. This CDR3 region has 14 residues. CDR1 and CDR2 (germline): SQVTM, ANQGSEA. The protocol was immunoSEQ multiplex PCR, while the TCRdb copy is restricted to in-frame clones and leaves out a portion. The sample shows hundreds of thousands of clones, 70% to 90% of them seen only once. The clonotype was recovered from a woman aged 40 to 50 who had recovered from COVID-19. This chain connects TRBV29-1 to TRBJ2-7; possibly TRBD2 for D (5 bases). Sequencing was done on a sample of peripheral blood. The CDR3 DNA is TGCAGCGTTGTGTGGACGGGAAGCCCCTACGAGCAGTACTTC. It codes for CSVVWTGSPYEQYF.